The next 8 T cell receptor beta chains were all read from a single sample in a study of blood T cell repertoires in COVID-19. Assay used: immunoSEQ multiplex PCR; TCRdb lists only in-frame clones, some missing. The sample has roughly 250,000 clones; 85% to 90% are singletons. The sample was peripheral blood. The origin of the receptors is a middle-aged woman with acute or convalescent COVID-19.

The chain joins TRBV7-9 to TRBJ2-5; 13 bases match TRBD2. The CDR3 is 16 amino acids. From germline, CDR1 is SEHNR and CDR2 FQNEAQ (reference sequence). With 5 bases clipped from V and 5 bases from J, the junction kept 8 bases outside the gene matches. Here the CDR3 reads CASSHATSGGAETQYF. The DNA for the CDR3 is TGTGCCAGCAGCCACGCTACTAGCGGGGGGGCCGAGACCCAGTACTTC.

This clone was seen only a few times. The chain combines TRBV5-6 with TRBJ2-5, with no clear D. Germline CDR1 and CDR2: SGHDT and YYEEEE. V was shortened by 4 bases and J by 5 bases, with 6 bases between the two germline ends. This CDR3 has 11 residues. CDR3 in amino acids: CASSTSETQYF. The CDR3, as DNA: TGTGCCAGCAGCACATCGGAGACCCAGTACTTC.

This clone was detected once. The gene calls are TRBV5-1 and TRBJ1-1, with 7 nucleotides matching TRBD1. The CDR3 extends over 13 amino acids. V lost 4 bases and J lost 4; bases outside the gene matches: 4. Germline V lookup: CDR1 SGHRS, CDR2 YFSETQ. CDR3 residues: CASSPGTATEAFF. Written as DNA, the CDR3 is TGCGCCAGCAGCCCAGGGACAGCCACTGAAGCTTTCTTT.

The rearrangement links TRBV5-1 to TRBJ1-1; 9 positions match TRBD1. This CDR3 is 16 amino acids long. V dropped 4 bases and J dropped 0; count of bases not matched to a gene: 7. Looked up from germline, CDR1 is SGHRS and CDR2 is YFSETQ. The CDR3 sequence: CASSVGTGTLNTEAFF. As DNA, the CDR3 is TGCGCCAGCAGCGTCGGGACAGGGACCTTGAACACTGAAGCTTTCTTT.

This chain connects TRBV19 to TRBJ1-5; tentative D call: TRBD1 (5 bases). In germline, CDR1 is LNHDA, CDR2 SQIVND (reference sequence). This CDR3 is 15 amino acids long. V was trimmed by 5 bases and J by 4 bases, leaving 15 bases between them. The CDR3 loop reads CASSFRRQINQPQHF. CDR3 in DNA: TGTGCCAGTAGTTTCAGACGACAGATTAATCAGCCCCAGCATTTT.

A single count supports this clone. The chain links TRBV5-8 to TRBJ2-5; 8 positions match TRBD2. After removal of 1 base from V and 2 bases from J, the junction contained 4 bases not matched to a gene. Germline CDR1 SGHTS, CDR2 YDEGEE. There are 15 residues in the CDR3. The CDR3 loop reads CASSLRGGAQETQYF. The DNA of the CDR3 is TGTGCCAGCAGCTTGCGGGGGGGGGCTCAAGAGACCCAGTACTTC.

The V call is TRBV15, the J call TRBJ2-1; 9 bases are a match to TRBD1. The CDR3 extends over 16 amino acids. CDR1 is LNHNV and CDR2 is YYDKDF in the germline V gene (reference sequence). Trimming at V came to 0 bases and at J to 8 bases, leaving 8 bases not matched to a gene. The CDR3 nucleotides read TGTGCCACCAGCAGAGACTCGGGACAGGGATGGGATGAGCAGTTCTTC. Translating it yields CATSRDSGQGWDEQFF.

The rearrangement joins TRBV9 to TRBJ2-3; TRBD2 matches 7 bases. CDR1 and CDR2 (germline): SGDLS, YYNGEE. Trimming cost V 1 base and J 0 bases; bases outside gene matches: 14. This CDR3 region has 19 residues. Here the CDR3 DNA reads TGTGCCAGCAGCGTATTACCGGGGAGGGGCCCCTCTAGCACAGATACGCAGTATTTT. Encoded protein: CASSVLPGRGPSSTDTQYF.